This note documents a single T cell receptor (beta chain) sequence. Its antigen is undetermined. This record belongs to a study of shared clonotypes between healthy human individuals. Naive CD8 cells lacked CD45RO and underwent positive selection for CCR7, leaving out terminally differentiated effector memory CD45RA+ cells. Study findings and constraints: The naive CD4 repertoires of several donors were compared, and around 5% of clonotypes were shared.

Replicate PCRs run on sorted subsets employed roughly 180 ng DNA, roughly 30,000 T cell genomes. Profiled with immunoSEQ multiplex PCR; TCRdb holds only in-frame clones, not every one. The data hold hundreds of thousands of clones, with roughly 96% observed a single time. Between the trimmed V and J ends, which lost 3 bases and 4 bases, there was a span of 7 bases. Per the germline V gene, CDR1 is SGDLS and CDR2 is YYNGEE. This CDR3 comprises 12 residues. This receptor was taken from a woman aged 30 to 39 in good health. The rearrangement joins TRBV9 to TRBJ2-5; TRBD1 might be the D (6 bases). The sequencing sample was made of naive CD8+ T cells sorted from blood. Here the CDR3 reads CASSGGGETQYF. In nucleotides, the CDR3 is TGTGCCAGCAGCGGAGGGGGAGAGACCCAGTACTTC.